The clone carrying this TCR beta chain was counted many times. The antigen is not known. The sample is drawn from a study of T-cell memory formation after mild COVID-19. On the study more broadly: The TCR clusters were mostly specific to one donor. Study-level findings and limits: CD4/CD8 balance characterized clones contracting day 15 to 85, and CD4+ skew characterized later expanders. Shrinking CD4+ clones were chiefly CM and EM; CD8+ ones were chiefly EMRA.

TCRdb fed the 5' RACE reads into MiXCR, producing one record per CDR3 protein. The profile shows tens of thousands of distinct CDR3 sequences, under 25% of them singletons. CDR3 size: 14 residues. Trimming left V 3 bases short and J 7 bases short, with 12 bases between. The germline V gene encodes CDR1 KGHDR and CDR2 SFDVKD. This receptor was identified in an adult who had mild COVID-19 (a few samples of this study predate the infection). Cell type and time point are not known. The chain uses TRBV24-1 and TRBJ1-5, with D possibly TRBD1 on 5 matching bases. Sequences were obtained from PBMCs or a T cell subset sorted from them (not recorded which). Here the CDR3 reads CATSDGGGRQPQHF. As DNA, the CDR3 is TGTGCCACCAGTGATGGCGGGGGTCGACAGCCCCAGCATTTT.